One and the same sample provided the 6 T cell receptor beta chains below, sequenced in a study of blood T cells in healthy people across ages. A second PCR of 7 to 11 cycles used a sample-barcoded 5' primer and a J-beta primer mix. MiXCR, run by TCRdb on the 5' RACE reads, gives a single entry per CDR3 protein. The table lists hundreds of thousands of distinct CDR3 sequences, 46% of them singletons. Sequencing used blood. The receptors shown here come from an older man in good health.

The genes are TRBV28 and TRBJ2-7; 7 bases map to TRBD2. J lost 3 bases, V lost 8 bases, and 22 bases had no gene match. CDR1 is MDHEN and CDR2 is SYDVKM in the germline V gene. CDR3 length: 18 amino acids. Here the CDR3 reads CASSDSPGLGSMLYEQYF. CDR3 DNA: TGTGCCAGCTCAGACTCCCCAGGACTAGGGAGTATGCTCTACGAGCAGTACTTC.

The chain couples TRBV7-2 to TRBJ1-1; D remains unclear. This CDR3 comprises 14 residues. CDR1 is SGHTA, CDR2 FQGNSA, per germline. V was clipped by 6 bases and J by 0 bases, with 11 bases between them. The CDR3 here is CASRPGTMNTEAFF. The CDR3 nucleotides are TGTGCCAGCAGACCGGGAACTATGAACACTGAAGCTTTCTTT. The full variable domain, in which reference TRBV7-2 and TRBJ1-1 provide the parts outside the CDR3, is GAGVSQSPSNKVTEKGKDVELRCDPISGHTALYWYRQSLGQGLEFLIYFQGNSAPDKSGLPSDRFSAERTGGSVSTLTIQRTQQEDSAVYLCASRPGTMNTEAFFGQGTRLTVV.

This chain uses TRBV28 with TRBJ2-1; weak D call: TRBD1 (5 bases). With the DNA end fitting TRBJ2-7 better, the J assignment may be wrong. CDR3 length: 15 residues. The V gene's germline CDR1 is MDHEN and CDR2 SYDVKM. CDR3 region: CASSFEQGSYNEQYF. CDR3 sequence (DNA): TGTGCCAGCAGTTTTGAGCAGGGCTCCTACAATGAGCAGTACTTC.

The chain combines TRBV27 with TRBJ2-3; unclear D gene. V shed 1 base and J shed 2 bases, with 7 bases lying between them. Germline V gives CDR1 MNHEY, CDR2 SMNVEV (reference sequence). There are 14 residues in the CDR3. CDR3 coding DNA: TGTGCCAGCAGTTTATATGAACTCACAGATACGCAGTATTTT. This encodes CASSLYELTDTQYF.

This clonotype was recorded many times. The V gene is TRBV3-1, the J gene TRBJ2-7; 14 bases fit TRBD2. CDR1 and CDR2 (germline): LGHDT, YNNKEL (reference sequence). Unmatched junction bases numbered 6, after V lost 5 bases and J lost 0 bases. The length of the CDR3 is 17 residues. CDR3: CASSWGLAGANSYEQYF. DNA of the CDR3: TGTGCCAGCAGCTGGGGACTAGCGGGAGCTAACTCCTACGAGCAGTACTTC.

This rearrangement joins TRBV7-2 to TRBJ2-3, with 8 nucleotides matching TRBD1. V gave up 8 bases and J gave up 2 bases; unmatched junction bases: 3. The germline CDR1 and CDR2 sequences are SGHTA and FQGNSA. The CDR3 is 13 amino acids. The CDR3 DNA reads as TGTGCCAGCCGGACAGGGTACACAGATACGCAGTATTTT. It yields the protein CASRTGYTDTQYF.